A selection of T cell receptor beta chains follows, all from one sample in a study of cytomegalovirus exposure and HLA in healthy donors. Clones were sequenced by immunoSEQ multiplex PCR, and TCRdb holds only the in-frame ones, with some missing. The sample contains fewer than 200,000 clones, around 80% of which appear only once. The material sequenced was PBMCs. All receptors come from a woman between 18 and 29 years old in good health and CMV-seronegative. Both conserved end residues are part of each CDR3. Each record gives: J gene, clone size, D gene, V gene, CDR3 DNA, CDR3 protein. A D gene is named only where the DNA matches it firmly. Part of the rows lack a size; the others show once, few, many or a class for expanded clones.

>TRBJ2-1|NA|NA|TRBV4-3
TGCGCCAGCAGCCAAGACAGGGAAATTTACAATGAGCAGTTCTTC
CASSQDREIYNEQFF
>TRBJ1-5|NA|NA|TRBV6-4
TGTGCCAGCAGCGAATATGGTGACATTAATCAGCCCCAGCATTTT
CASSEYGDINQPQHF
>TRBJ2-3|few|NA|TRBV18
TGTGCCAGCTCACCAGCGGGGGATACGCAGTATTTT
CASSPAGDTQYF
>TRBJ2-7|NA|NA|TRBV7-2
TGTGCCAGCAGCTTAGACGCGGGTGCACAGTACTTC
CASSLDAGAQYF
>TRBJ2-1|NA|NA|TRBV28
TGTGCCAGCAGTTCCCCGGTTTACAATGAGCAGTTCTTC
CASSSPVYNEQFF
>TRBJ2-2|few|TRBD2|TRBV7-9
TGTGCCAGCAGCTGGATAGGACTAGCGGGAGGAGCTAACACCGGGGAGCTGTTTTTT
CASSWIGLAGGANTGELFF
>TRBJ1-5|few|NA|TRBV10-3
TGTGCCATCAGTGGTAACCAGGAAGATCAGCCCCAGCATTTT
CAISGNQEDQPQHF
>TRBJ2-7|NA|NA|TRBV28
TGTGCCAGCAGTTTCGATCGAGGGCGCTACGAGCAGTACTTC
CASSFDRGRYEQYF
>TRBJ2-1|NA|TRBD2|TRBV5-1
TGCGCCACCCGGACTAGCGGGAGCCAATACAATGAGCAGTTCTTC
CATRTSGSQYNEQFF
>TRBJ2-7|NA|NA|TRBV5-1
TGCGCCAGCAGCAGGACAGTCTCCTACGAGCAGTACTTC
CASSRTVSYEQYF
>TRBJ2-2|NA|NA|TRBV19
TGTGCCAGTAGTATAGCGGGTTTGCGGAGTACCGGGGAGCTGTTTTTT
CASSIAGLRSTGELFF
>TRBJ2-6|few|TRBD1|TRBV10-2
TGCGCCAGCCGGGGACAGCCCTCTGGGGCCAACGTCCTGACTTTC
CASRGQPSGANVLTF
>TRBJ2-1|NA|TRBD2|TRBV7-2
TGTGCCAGCAGCTCCGGACTAGCGGGAGGGAATGAGCAGTTCTTC
CASSSGLAGGNEQFF
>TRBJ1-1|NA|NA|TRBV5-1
TGCGCCAGCAGCAGGGGGAACACTGAAGCTTTCTTT
CASSRGNTEAFF
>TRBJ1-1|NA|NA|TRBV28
TGTGCCAGCAGGCCTCGGGTCGGAACGAACACTGAAGCTTTCTTT
CASRPRVGTNTEAFF
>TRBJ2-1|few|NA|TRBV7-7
TGTGCTAGCAGCTTAGCCGGAGAAAATGAGCAGTTCTTC
CASSLAGENEQFF
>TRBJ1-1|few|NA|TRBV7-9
TGTGCCAGCAGCTTAGTGTACTTGGTGAACACTGAAGCTTTCTTT
CASSLVYLVNTEAFF
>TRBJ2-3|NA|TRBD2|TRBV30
TGTGCCTGGAGTGCCGCCGGCGGGAGAAGGACAGATACGCAGTATTTT
CAWSAAGGRRTDTQYF
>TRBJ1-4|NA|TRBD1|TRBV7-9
TGTGCCAGCGCAGGGGGTGACAGAACTAATGAAAAACTGTTTTTT
CASAGGDRTNEKLFF
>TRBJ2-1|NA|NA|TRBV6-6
TGTGCCAGCAGTTACCCCAGCAATGAGCAGTTCTTC
CASSYPSNEQFF
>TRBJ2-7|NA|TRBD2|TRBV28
TGTGCCAGCCTGCCATCTTTTAGCGGGAGCCCTAATGCCTACGAGCAGTACTTC
CASLPSFSGSPNAYEQYF
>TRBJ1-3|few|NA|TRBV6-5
TGTGCCAGCAGTTTTTCAGGGTCTTCTGGAAACACCATATATTTT
CASSFSGSSGNTIYF
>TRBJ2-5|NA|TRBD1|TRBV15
TGTGCCACCAGCAGAGCCCGGGACAGGGTAGAGACCCAGTACTTC
CATSRARDRVETQYF
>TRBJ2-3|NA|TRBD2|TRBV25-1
TGTGCCAGCAGTGAATCCCGTCTAGCGGGAGTTGTAGATACGCAGTATTTT
CASSESRLAGVVDTQYF
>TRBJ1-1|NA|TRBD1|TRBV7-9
TGTGCCAGCAGCTTAGGGGACAGGGGGTTCTACACTGAAGCTTTCTTT
CASSLGDRGFYTEAFF
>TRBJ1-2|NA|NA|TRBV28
TGTGCCAGCAGTTTCGGCGGGAGAGGCTACACCTTC
CASSFGGRGYTF
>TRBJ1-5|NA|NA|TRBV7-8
TGTGCCAGCAGCTTAGCGGCAGGGGCGCCTCAGCCCCAGCATTTT
CASSLAAGAPQPQHF
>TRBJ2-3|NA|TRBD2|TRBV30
TGTGCCTGGGCTGCGGGGCTAGCGGAAAGCACAGATACGCAGTATTTT
CAWAAGLAESTDTQYF
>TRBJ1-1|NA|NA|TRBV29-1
TGCATCGGCTTCGGGACACCGAACACTGAAGCTTTCTTT
CIGFGTPNTEAFF
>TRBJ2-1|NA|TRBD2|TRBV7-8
TGTGCCAGCAGCCTAGGTGGCGGGAGGAACACCAATGAGCAGTTCTTC
CASSLGGGRNTNEQFF
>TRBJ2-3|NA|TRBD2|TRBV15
TGTGCCACCAGCAGAGATGGGGCTAGCGGTACGCAGTATTTT
CATSRDGASGTQYF
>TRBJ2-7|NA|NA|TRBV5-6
TGTGCCAGCAGCCTGGGACTCTCCAGCTCCTACGAGCAGTACTTC
CASSLGLSSSYEQYF
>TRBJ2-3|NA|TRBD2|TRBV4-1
TGCGCCAGCAGCCAATACGGACTAGCGGGAAAAACGGGCACAGATACGCAGTATTTT
CASSQYGLAGKTGTDTQYF
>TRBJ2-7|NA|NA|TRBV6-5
TGTGCCAGCAGTTACTCCCCGGGACACCCCTACGAGCAGTACTTC
CASSYSPGHPYEQYF
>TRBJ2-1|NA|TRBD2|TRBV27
TGTGCCAGCAGTAGGGTATCGAGCGGGAGTGGGAATGAGCAGTTCTTC
CASSRVSSGSGNEQFF
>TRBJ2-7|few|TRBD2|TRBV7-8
TGTGCCAGCAGCGTTGGACTAGTAGGGTACGAGCAGTACTTC
CASSVGLVGYEQYF
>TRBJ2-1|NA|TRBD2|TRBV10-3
TGTGCCATCAGTGAGTCCTCCGGGACTAGCGGGAGGCCCAGCTCCTACAATGAGCAGTTCTTC
CAISESSGTSGRPSSYNEQFF
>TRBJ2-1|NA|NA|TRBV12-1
TGTGCCAGCAGCGCAGGACTAGCGGGAGTGGATGAGCAGTTCTTC
CASSAGLAGVDEQFF
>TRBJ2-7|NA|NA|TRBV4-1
TGCGCCAGCAGCCAACAGGGCTACGAGCAGTACTTC
CASSQQGYEQYF
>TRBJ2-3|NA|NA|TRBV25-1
TGTGCCAGCATCGCGGGAAGAGGCACAGATACGCAGTATTTT
CASIAGRGTDTQYF
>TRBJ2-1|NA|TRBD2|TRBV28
TGTGCCAGCAGTTTATCTAGCGGGAGCTTCAATGAGCAGTTCTTC
CASSLSSGSFNEQFF